This T cell receptor beta chain was captured in a study of blood T cell repertoires in COVID-19 (dated by TCRdb to 2020 to 2022). With regard to the full study: Collaborator samples came from the United States, Italy and Spain and covered acute and convalescent phases of COVID-19. The samples were drawn from the first 160 participants of the ongoing ImmuneRACE study and from 950 to 1,500 subjects provided by 6 global collaborators. A freely available public database, intended as a resource for researchers studying the immune response to SARS-CoV-2, is where the repertoires were released. Deeply sampled blood TCRbeta repertoires from subjects exposed to, actively infected with, or recovered from COVID-19 were included in the dataset. A de-identified subject ID, COVID-19 status, age in years and sex were almost always included in the sample metadata. The prospective study material was composed of cDNA or gDNA derived from T cells, B-cell-depleted T cells, or PBMCs. HLA class I and class II types, where available, came from metadata supplied by the sample provider rather than from assay-based typing. The study at large found these results: The amount of clinical and demographic metadata varied by source and participant and was provided uncurated.

V is cut by 4 bases and J by 3 bases, and the space between the germline ends is 12 bases. Via the germline V gene, CDR1 is KGHDR and CDR2 SFDVKD. The CDR3 holds 14 amino acids from the cysteine to the phenylalanine. Only CDR3 DNA remains: 42 bases, in frame from the first base. In the prospective study, participants were about 18 to 95 years old, resided in about 25 geographic areas of the United States, and were enrolled through a virtual design. Cohort assignment in the prospective study relied on participant-reported clinical history from a screening survey and a study questionnaire. Exposed participants were defined as having been in contact with someone with a PCR-confirmed or clinician-diagnosed COVID-19 case within 2 weeks of study entry. Mobile phlebotomists in the prospective study collected whole blood, serum and a nasopharyngeal or oropharyngeal swab from every participant. Prospective study participants could optionally give additional blood draws and questionnaires over a roughly two-month period. Prospective study blood samples were shipped either frozen or at room temperature before DNA extraction.

TCRbeta CDR3 regions were amplified from genomic DNA using the immunoSEQ Assay, a bias-controlled multiplex PCR. In the source study's methods: Within the assay, amplification of reference gene primers was used to estimate how many nucleated cells each sample contained. Sequence reads were collapsed and filtered to measure the absolute abundance of every unique TCRbeta CDR3 rearrangement. For each sample, productive Simpson clonality was calculated by taking the square root of Simpson's diversity index across productive rearrangements. In TCRdb, the immuneACCESS table is reduced to in-frame sequences with V and J assigned. These tables do not hold every clone; where another copy was compared, an unresolved V gene accounts for under half, and the others remain unexplained. V and J calls and clone size come straight from that table; D and trimming were deduced from the DNA. This sample holds approximately 400,000 clones; approximately 90% were observed only once. The top ten clonotypes cover more than 0.85% of the sample.

With regard to this clone: It lacks a known antigen. Per-nucleotide qualities are absent, and no much larger clonotype sits a single base away.

Here the chain combines TRBV24-1 and TRBJ2-7; possibly the D gene is TRBD1, per 5 matching bases. This sequence was found in a woman in her thirties or forties who had been exposed to COVID-19. The material sequenced was PBMCs or T cells enriched from blood (not recorded which). The CDR3 region: CATSESQGHYEQYF. The sequenced DNA: TGTGCCACCAGTGAATCCCAGGGCCACTACGAGCAGTACTTC.